This entry lists 26 T cell receptor beta chains sequenced from one sample in a study of T cell responses to AZD1222 COVID-19 vaccine. Here immunoSEQ multiplex PCR was the method, and the copy in TCRdb shows in-frame clones only, minus some. The sample yields 73,000 or so clones, around 88% seen once. This material consisted of peripheral blood, taken on day 0 of AZD1222 vaccination. These receptors were obtained from an adult in good health.

This chain uses TRBV24-1 with TRBJ2-1; 10 bases line up with TRBD1. This CDR3 comprises 14 residues. With V trimmed by 2 bases and J by 6 bases, 0 bases remained unmatched. The germline CDR1 and CDR2 sequences are KGHDR and SFDVKD. The CDR3 spells CATSDWDRGNEQFF. For the CDR3, the DNA is TGTGCCACCAGTGATTGGGACAGGGGCAATGAGCAGTTCTTC.

The chain has TRBV5-4 and TRBJ2-2, with D perhaps TRBD1 or TRBD2 (6 bases each). The CDR3 sequence is 17 residues long. Trimming cost V 7 bases and J 6 bases, with 25 bases left between them. The germline V gene has CDR1 SGHNT and CDR2 YYREEE (reference sequence). As DNA, the CDR3 is TGTGCCAGCTTCAAGGATGGGGGCAGGGGAGGACCCGGGGAGCTGTTTTTT. This encodes CASFKDGGRGGPGELFF.

The chain employs TRBV3-1 (or the pseudogene TRBV3-2) and TRBJ2-3, with D perhaps TRBD1 (5 bases). Germline lookup yields CDR1 LGHDT and CDR2 YNNKEL (reference sequence). The CDR3 consists of 14 residues. V lost 4 bases to trimming and J lost 4 bases, with 12 bases between them. CDR3 sequence (DNA): TGTGCCAGCAGCCTGCTGATGGGGCCAGATACGCAGTATTTT. Its protein product is CASSLLMGPDTQYF.

V usage is TRBV5-6 and J usage is TRBJ1-2; 7 bases are a match to TRBD1. The CDR3 length is 16 residues. Germline V gene sequence: CDR1 SGHDT, CDR2 YYEEEE. The J segment lost 5 bases and the V segment lost 0 bases, leaving 10 bases of the junction unmatched. The CDR3 is CASSLELVGRGYGYTF. The CDR3 DNA reads as TGTGCCAGCAGCTTGGAATTAGTGGGCAGGGGGTATGGCTACACCTTC. Variable domain in full (rest from reference TRBV5-6 and TRBJ1-2): DAGVTQSPTHLIKTRGQQVTLRCSPKSGHDTVSWYQQALGQGPQFIFQYYEEEERQRGNFPDRFSGHQFPNYSSELNVNALLLGDSALYLCASSLELVGRGYGYTFGSGTRLTVV.

This chain connects TRBV27 to TRBJ2-7; 8 bases agree with TRBD1. J was trimmed by 5 bases and V by 3 bases; bases with no gene match: 3. The CDR3 consists of 13 residues. The germline V gene encodes CDR1 MNHEY and CDR2 SMNVEV (reference sequence). The CDR3 sequence: CASSFYRGNEQYF. DNA of the CDR3: TGTGCCAGCAGTTTCTACAGGGGGAACGAGCAGTACTTC.

The genes are TRBV28 and TRBJ1-5; tentative D call: TRBD1 (5 bases). The length of the CDR3 is 14 residues. Per the germline V gene, CDR1 is MDHEN and CDR2 is SYDVKM. V was cut by 2 bases and J by 8 bases, with 13 bases left in between. CDR3 DNA sequence: TGTGCCAGCAGTTTACGGGCAGGGTGGGAGCCCCAGCATTTT. This sequence encodes CASSLRAGWEPQHF. Using reference TRBV28 and TRBJ1-5 for the parts outside the CDR3, the full variable domain is DVKVTQSSRYLVKRTGEKVFLECVQDMDHENMFWYRQDPGLGLRLIYFSYDVKMKEKGDIPEGYSVSREKKERFSLILESASTNQTSMYLCASSLRAGWEPQHFGDGTRLSIL.

The rearrangement links TRBV2 to TRBJ2-2; no firm D call. The germline V gene encodes CDR1 SNHLY and CDR2 FYNNEI. CDR3 length: 14 amino acids. V was trimmed by 7 bases and J by 1 base, leaving 10 bases between them. The CDR3 protein is CASTFRMNTGELFF. DNA for the CDR3: TGTGCCAGCACGTTCAGGATGAACACCGGGGAGCTGTTTTTT.

This chain links TRBV7-9 with TRBJ1-1; a weak D match, TRBD1 (5 bases). Trimming cost V 3 bases and J 0 bases, with 17 bases left between them. The CDR3 runs to 17 residues. CDR1 SEHNR and CDR2 FQNEAQ come from the germline V gene (reference sequence). The CDR3 here is CASSLGGSTLLNTEAFF. As DNA, the CDR3 is TGTGCCAGCAGCTTGGGGGGGTCAACCCTTTTGAACACTGAAGCTTTCTTT.

The table lists this clone with a few counts. The gene calls are TRBV7-9 and TRBJ2-7, with D perhaps TRBD2 (5 bases). The CDR3 spans 14 residues. CDR1 and CDR2 (germline): SEHNR, FQNEAQ (reference sequence). Trimming removed 2 bases from V and 1 base from J, with 9 bases in between. In DNA form, the CDR3 reads TGTGCCAGCAGCTTACGGGATCCATCCTACGAGCAGTACTTC. It yields the protein CASSLRDPSYEQYF.

The gene calls are TRBV5-4 and TRBJ2-2, with D perhaps being TRBD1 or TRBD2 (5 bases each). The length of the CDR3 is 16 residues. Trimming took off 3 bases at V and 6 bases at J, with 18 bases between the two ends. From germline, CDR1 is SGHNT and CDR2 YYREEE (reference sequence). DNA for the CDR3: TGTGCCAGCAGCTCGGCGCGAGGGGCCGGCTCCGGGGAGCTGTTTTTT. Its translation is CASSSARGAGSGELFF.

J is TRBJ1-5 and V is TRBV28; 8 bases are shared with TRBD1. With 6 bases clipped from V and 4 bases from J, the junction kept 8 bases outside the gene matches. Germline assignment: CDR1 MDHEN and CDR2 SYDVKM. There are 15 residues in the CDR3. The CDR3 reads CASRGGTGLNQPQHF. The CDR3 nucleotides read TGTGCCAGCAGGGGAGGGACAGGCCTTAATCAGCCCCAGCATTTT. Supplemented by reference TRBV28 and TRBJ1-5, the full variable domain reads DVKVTQSSRYLVKRTGEKVFLECVQDMDHENMFWYRQDPGLGLRLIYFSYDVKMKEKGDIPEGYSVSREKKERFSLILESASTNQTSMYLCASRGGTGLNQPQHFGDGTRLSIL.

J is TRBJ2-7 and V is TRBV3-1 (or the pseudogene TRBV3-2), with 9 bases that match TRBD1. Germline lookup yields CDR1 LGHDT and CDR2 YNNKEL (reference sequence). The ends lost 1 base at V and 2 bases at J; junction bases unmatched: 3. This CDR3 has 15 residues. For the CDR3, the DNA is TGTGCCAGCAGCCAAGCTTGGACAGGGGCCTACGAGCAGTACTTC. Residues: CASSQAWTGAYEQYF.

The chain employs TRBV6-5 and TRBJ2-7, with 8 bases aligning to TRBD1. Germline lookup yields CDR1 MNHEY and CDR2 SVGAGI. The CDR3 runs to 12 residues. The V and J ends lost 5 bases and 4 bases, in that order; junction bases with no gene match: 1. CDR3 loop: CASSQGAYEQYF. As DNA, the CDR3 is TGTGCCAGCAGTCAGGGGGCGTACGAGCAGTACTTC.

The chain carries TRBV5-8 and TRBJ2-7; 7 bases agree with TRBD1. Unmatched junction bases numbered 7, after V lost 4 bases and J lost 3 bases. Per the germline V gene, CDR1 is SGHTS and CDR2 is YDEGEE. The CDR3 has 14 residues. CDR3 loop: CASSVDRDGYEQYF. The CDR3 nucleotides are TGTGCCAGCAGCGTAGACAGGGACGGCTACGAGCAGTACTTC.

V usage is TRBV7-8 and J usage is TRBJ2-1; TRBD1 matches 7 bases. Unmatched junction bases numbered 4, after V lost 5 bases and J lost 6 bases. The CDR3 has 13 amino acids. Per the germline V gene, CDR1 is SGHVS and CDR2 is FQNEAQ. Here the CDR3 reads CASSPHRGNEQFF. For the CDR3, the DNA is TGTGCCAGCAGCCCCCACAGGGGCAATGAGCAGTTCTTC.

The CDR3 loop is CASSYPTGGEYGYTF. CDR3 nucleotides: TGTGCCAGCAGTTACCCTACAGGGGGCGAGTATGGCTACACCTTC. This rearrangement joins TRBV6-6 to TRBJ1-2, with 9 bases matching TRBD1. V dropped 2 bases and J dropped 5; count of bases not matched to a gene: 6. The CDR3 runs 15 residues. Germline CDR1 MNHNY, CDR2 SVGAGI (reference sequence).

The V gene is TRBV19, the J gene TRBJ2-7; a possible D gene is TRBD1 (6 bases). Germline CDR1 LNHDA, CDR2 SQIVND (reference sequence). The V end was cut by 1 base, the J end by 3 bases, with 13 bases between. The CDR3 has 15 residues. CDR3 residues: CASSIASGAGYEQYF. The CDR3 DNA is TGTGCCAGTAGTATAGCATCAGGGGCAGGCTACGAGCAGTACTTC.

Only a few counts were recorded for this clone. The rearrangement joins TRBV11-2 to TRBJ2-7; unclear D gene. V was shortened by 2 bases and J by 7 bases, with 9 bases between the two germline ends. The V gene's germline CDR1 is SGHAT and CDR2 FQNNGV. CDR3 length: 12 residues. DNA of the CDR3: TGTGCCAGCAGCTTATTCGGGTTGGAGCAGTACTTC. Protein: CASSLFGLEQYF.

V usage is TRBV18 and J usage is TRBJ2-1, with 8 bases that match TRBD1. The CDR3 sequence is 15 residues long. Per germline, CDR1 KGHSH and CDR2 LQKENI. Trimming took 3 bases from V and 6 from J; bases not matched to a gene: 7. The CDR3 sequence: CASSPPGQALNEQFF. In nucleotides, the CDR3 is TGTGCCAGCTCACCTCCGGGACAGGCACTCAATGAGCAGTTCTTC.

In this sample, this clone turned up a few times. The chain has TRBV28 and TRBJ1-1; 7 nucleotides align to TRBD1. Looked up from germline, CDR1 is MDHEN and CDR2 is SYDVKM. The CDR3 runs 14 residues. Losses at the gene ends were 5 bases for V and 5 bases for J; bases not matched to a gene: 8. CDR3 nucleotide sequence: TGTGCCAGCAGTCTCTCAGGGGGTGGAACTGAAGCTTTCTTT. This codes for CASSLSGGGTEAFF.

Details on this clone: In the same sample, other DNA sequences code for this CDR3. This chain connects TRBV7-9 to TRBJ2-1; D gene unclear. The germline V and J ends were trimmed by 3 bases and 0 bases, with 9 bases remaining between them. Germline V gene data show CDR1 as SEHNR and CDR2 as FQNEAQ (reference sequence). CDR3 length equals 15 residues. The DNA for the CDR3 is TGTGCCAGCAGCTTTTCAGAGAGCTCCTACAATGAGCAGTTCTTC. The encoded protein is CASSFSESSYNEQFF. The whole variable domain, filled in from reference TRBV7-9 and TRBJ2-1, reads DTGVSQNPRHKITKRGQNVTFRCDPISEHNRLYWYRQTLGQGPEFLTYFQNEAQLEKSRLLSDRFSAERPKGSFSTLEIQRTEQGDSAMYLCASSFSESSYNEQFFGPGTRLTVL.

This rearrangement joins TRBV11-2 to TRBJ2-6, with TRBD2 matching over 7 bases. V was pared by 10 bases and J by 4 bases, with 16 bases of the junction left unmatched. This CDR3 region has 17 residues. Germline assignment: CDR1 SGHAT and CDR2 FQNNGV. The CDR3 DNA reads TGTGCCACCCCAGCGGGGCCCTCTAGCTCGGGGGCCAACGTCCTGACTTTC. It specifies CATPAGPSSSGANVLTF. Complete variable domain (other parts from reference TRBV11-2 and TRBJ2-6): EAGVAQSPRYKIIEKRQSVAFWCNPISGHATLYWYQQILGQGPKLLIQFQNNGVVDDSQLPKDRFSAERLKGVDSTLKIQPAKLEDSAVYLCATPAGPSSSGANVLTFGAGSRLTVL.

This clone is a singleton in its sample. J is TRBJ2-7 and V is TRBV5-1, with no clear D. The CDR3 has 11 residues. Germline CDR1 and CDR2: SGHRS and YFSETQ. V was pared by 0 bases and J by 5 bases, with 3 bases between. The DNA of the CDR3 is TGCGCCAGCAGCTTGGGAGACGAGCAGTACTTC. Protein sequence: CASSLGDEQYF.

The V and J genes are TRBV15 and TRBJ1-3, with D tentatively TRBD1 (5 bases). Trimming stripped 3 bases from V and 0 bases from J, with 15 bases between. CDR3 length equals 17 residues. From germline, CDR1 is LNHNV and CDR2 YYDKDF (reference sequence). CDR3 region: CATSRDGRDFSGNTIYF. The CDR3 DNA sequence: TGTGCCACCAGCAGGGACGGGAGGGACTTCTCTGGAAACACCATATATTTT.

This clone was seen just once. The chain carries TRBV12-3 or TRBV12-4 and TRBJ2-1; D not resolved. This CDR3 contains 11 residues. Trimming left V 2 bases short and J 10 bases short, with 6 bases between. The CDR3 sequence is CASSLLGEQFF. In DNA, the CDR3 is TGTGCCAGCAGTTTATTAGGGGAGCAGTTCTTC.

The chain links TRBV28 to TRBJ2-5, with D perhaps TRBD1 (6 bases). Germline assignment: CDR1 MDHEN and CDR2 SYDVKM. Trimming removed 6 bases from V and 1 base from J, with 9 bases in between. The CDR3 is 13 residues long. The CDR3 DNA is TGTGCCAGCAGCCAAGGGGGCCAAGAGACCCAGTACTTC. Its translation is CASSQGGQETQYF. The full variable domain, completed using reference TRBV28 and TRBJ2-5, is DVKVTQSSRYLVKRTGEKVFLECVQDMDHENMFWYRQDPGLGLRLIYFSYDVKMKEKGDIPEGYSVSREKKERFSLILESASTNQTSMYLCASSQGGQETQYFGPGTRLLVL.